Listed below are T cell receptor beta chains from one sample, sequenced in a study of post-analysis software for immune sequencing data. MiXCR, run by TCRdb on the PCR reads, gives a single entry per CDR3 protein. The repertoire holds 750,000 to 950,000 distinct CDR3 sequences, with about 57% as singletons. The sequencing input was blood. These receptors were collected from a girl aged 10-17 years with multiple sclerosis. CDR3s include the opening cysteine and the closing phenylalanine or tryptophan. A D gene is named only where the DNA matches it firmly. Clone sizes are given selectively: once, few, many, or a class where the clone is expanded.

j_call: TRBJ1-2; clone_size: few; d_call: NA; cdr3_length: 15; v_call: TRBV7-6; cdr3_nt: TGTGCCAGCAGCTTAGCGCCGGATCGATCCTATGGCTACACCTTC; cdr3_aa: CASSLAPDRSYGYTF
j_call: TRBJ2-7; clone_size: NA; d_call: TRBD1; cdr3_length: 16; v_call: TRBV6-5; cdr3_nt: TGTGCCAGCAGTTACTCTGGTGGGACAGGGAACTACGAGCAGTACTTC; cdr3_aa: CASSYSGGTGNYEQYF
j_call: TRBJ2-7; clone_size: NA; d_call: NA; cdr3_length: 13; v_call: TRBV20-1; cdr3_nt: TGCAGTGCCCCAATGCCGCCGACCTACGAGCAGTACTTC; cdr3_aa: CSAPMPPTYEQYF
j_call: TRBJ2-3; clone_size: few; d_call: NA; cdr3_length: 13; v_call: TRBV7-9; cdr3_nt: TGTGCCAGCAGCTTAGGGAACCCGGATACGCAGTATTTT; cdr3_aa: CASSLGNPDTQYF
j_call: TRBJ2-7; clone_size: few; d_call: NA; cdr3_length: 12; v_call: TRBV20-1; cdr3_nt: TGCAGTGCTAAGCAAGTGTTATACGAGCAGTACTTC; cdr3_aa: CSAKQVLYEQYF
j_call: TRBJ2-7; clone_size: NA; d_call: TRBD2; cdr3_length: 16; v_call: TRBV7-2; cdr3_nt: TGTGCCAGCAGCCAACTTTCTAGCGGGGGGGTCCACGAGCAGTACTTC; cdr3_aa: CASSQLSSGGVHEQYF
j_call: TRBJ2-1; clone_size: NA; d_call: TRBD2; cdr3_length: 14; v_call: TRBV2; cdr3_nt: TGTGCCAGCAGGCGGGGACTAGCGGACAATGAGCAGTTCTTC; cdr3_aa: CASRRGLADNEQFF
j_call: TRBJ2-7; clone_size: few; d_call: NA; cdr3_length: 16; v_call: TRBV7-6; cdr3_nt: TGTGCCAGCAGCTTAGCGCCTAGCCCGAGCTCCTACGAGCAGTACTTC; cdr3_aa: CASSLAPSPSSYEQYF
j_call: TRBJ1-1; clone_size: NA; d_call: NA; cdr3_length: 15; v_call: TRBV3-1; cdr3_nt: TGTGCCAGCAGCCAAGGTGGAGGTGGGGGCACTGAAGCTTTCTTT; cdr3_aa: CASSQGGGGGTEAFF
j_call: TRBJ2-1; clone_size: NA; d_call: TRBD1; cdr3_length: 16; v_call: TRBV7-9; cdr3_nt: TGTGCCAGCAGCCTAAAGGGGGCCAGCTCCTACAATGAGCAGTTCTTC; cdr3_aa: CASSLKGASSYNEQFF
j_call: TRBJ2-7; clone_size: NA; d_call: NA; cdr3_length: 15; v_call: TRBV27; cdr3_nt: TGTGCCAGCAGTCCCGGGACAAGGAGACTCTACGAGCAGTACTTC; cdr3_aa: CASSPGTRRLYEQYF
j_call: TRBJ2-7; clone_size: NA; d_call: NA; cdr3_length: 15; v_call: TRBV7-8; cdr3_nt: TGTGCCAGCAGCTCCGGACTCTCTCGGGTCTACGAGCAGTACTTC; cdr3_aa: CASSSGLSRVYEQYF
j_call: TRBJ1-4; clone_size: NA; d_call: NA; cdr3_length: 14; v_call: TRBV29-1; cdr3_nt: TGCAGCGTTGAAGTCCAGGCAACTAATGAAAAACTGTTTTTT; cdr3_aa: CSVEVQATNEKLFF
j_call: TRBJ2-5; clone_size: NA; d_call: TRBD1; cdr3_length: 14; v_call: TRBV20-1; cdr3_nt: TGCAGTGCCCTTCAGACAGGGGGAGGAGAGACCCAGTACTTC; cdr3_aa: CSALQTGGGETQYF
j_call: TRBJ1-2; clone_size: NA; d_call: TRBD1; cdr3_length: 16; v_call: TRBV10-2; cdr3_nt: TGCGCCAGCAGTGAAGGACAGGGGGTATCGGCAAATGGCTACACCTTC; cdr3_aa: CASSEGQGVSANGYTF
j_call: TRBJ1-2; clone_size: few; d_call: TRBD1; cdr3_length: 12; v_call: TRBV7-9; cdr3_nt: TGTGCCAGCAGCCGGGACAGGACTGGCTACACCTTC; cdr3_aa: CASSRDRTGYTF
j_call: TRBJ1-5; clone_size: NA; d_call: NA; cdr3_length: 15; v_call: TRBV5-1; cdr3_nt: TGCGCCAGCAGCCCCACGGGACAAAGCAATCAGCCCCAGCATTTT; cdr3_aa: CASSPTGQSNQPQHF
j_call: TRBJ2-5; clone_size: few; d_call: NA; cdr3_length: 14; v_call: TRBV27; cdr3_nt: TGTGCCAGCAGTTTATTACGGGGAGGTGAGACCCAGTACTTC; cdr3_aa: CASSLLRGGETQYF
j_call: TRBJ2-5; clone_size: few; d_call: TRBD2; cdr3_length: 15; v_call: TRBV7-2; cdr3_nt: TGTGCCAGCAGCTCTTCTGGGGGGGGAAGAGAGACCCAGTACTTC; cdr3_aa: CASSSSGGGRETQYF
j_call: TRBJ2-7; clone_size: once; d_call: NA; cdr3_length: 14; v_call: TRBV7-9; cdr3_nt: TGTGCCAGCCGGTTGCGGTCCTCCTCCTACGAGCAGTACTTC; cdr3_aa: CASRLRSSSYEQYF
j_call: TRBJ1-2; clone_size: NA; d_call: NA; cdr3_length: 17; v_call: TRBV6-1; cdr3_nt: TGTGCCAGCAGTGAACTGAGGGGGTCCAGAGCTAACTATGGCTACACCTTC; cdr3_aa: CASSELRGSRANYGYTF
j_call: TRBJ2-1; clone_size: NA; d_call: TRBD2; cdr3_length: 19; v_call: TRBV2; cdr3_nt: TGTGCCAGCAGTGAAGAACCCCGACTAGCGGGAGGTCTTAACAATGAGCAGTTCTTC; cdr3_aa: CASSEEPRLAGGLNNEQFF
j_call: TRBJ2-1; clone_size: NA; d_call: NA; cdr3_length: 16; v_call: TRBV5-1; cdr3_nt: TGCGCCAGCAGCTTGGCTGGAGGGATTGGTCGTTATGAGCAGTTCTTC; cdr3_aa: CASSLAGGIGRYEQFF
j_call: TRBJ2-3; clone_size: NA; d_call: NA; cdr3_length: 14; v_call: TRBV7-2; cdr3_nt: TGTGCCAGCAGCCGGGCCGGCCCTACAGATACGCAGTATTTT; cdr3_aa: CASSRAGPTDTQYF
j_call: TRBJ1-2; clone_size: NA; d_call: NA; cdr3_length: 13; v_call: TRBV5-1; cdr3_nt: TGCGCCAGCAGCTTCACAGGATCTTATGGCTACACCTTC; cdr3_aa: CASSFTGSYGYTF
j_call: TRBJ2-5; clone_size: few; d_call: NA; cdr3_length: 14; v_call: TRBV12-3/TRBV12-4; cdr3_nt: TGTGCCAGCAGACGGGGATCGGAGAAAGAGACCCAGTACTTC; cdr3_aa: CASRRGSEKETQYF
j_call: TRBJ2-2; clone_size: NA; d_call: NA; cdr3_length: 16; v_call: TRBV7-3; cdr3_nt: TGTGCCAGCAGCTTTATGCCAGTTCAGAACACCGGGGAGCTGTTTTTT; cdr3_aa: CASSFMPVQNTGELFF
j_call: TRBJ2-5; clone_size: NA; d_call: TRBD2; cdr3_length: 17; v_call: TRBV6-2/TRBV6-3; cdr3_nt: TGTGCCAGCAGTTACTCCCCGTACGGCGGGAGGGAAGAGACCCAGTACTTC; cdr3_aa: CASSYSPYGGREETQYF
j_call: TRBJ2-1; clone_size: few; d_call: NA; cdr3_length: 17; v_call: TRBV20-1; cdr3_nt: TGCAGTGCTCCTATCCGGACGGGAGTCCGATCCTACAATGAGCAGTTCTTC; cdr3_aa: CSAPIRTGVRSYNEQFF
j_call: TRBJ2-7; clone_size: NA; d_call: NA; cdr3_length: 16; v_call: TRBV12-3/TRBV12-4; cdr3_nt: TGTGCCAGCACTTTCTCAGCCGGGCCTCAAACCTACGAGCAGTACTTC; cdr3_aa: CASTFSAGPQTYEQYF
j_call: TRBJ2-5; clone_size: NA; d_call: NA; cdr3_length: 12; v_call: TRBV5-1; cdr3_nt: TGCGCCAGCAGCCAACGGGGGGCGATTGAGTACTTC; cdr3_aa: CASSQRGAIEYF
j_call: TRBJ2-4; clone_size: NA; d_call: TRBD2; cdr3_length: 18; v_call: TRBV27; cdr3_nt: TGTGCCAGCAGCCCTCGAAGTAGCGGGGGGATTGCCAAAAACATTCAGTACTTC; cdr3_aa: CASSPRSSGGIAKNIQYF
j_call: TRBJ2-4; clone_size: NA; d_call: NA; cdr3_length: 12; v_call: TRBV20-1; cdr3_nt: TGCAGTGCCGTCAGGGACATGGGCATTCAGTACTTC; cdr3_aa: CSAVRDMGIQYF
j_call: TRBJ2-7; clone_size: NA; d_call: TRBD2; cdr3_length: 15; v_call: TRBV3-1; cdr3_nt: TGTGCCAGCAGCCACGGGCTAGCGGGAGGATACGAGCAGTACTTC; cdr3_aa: CASSHGLAGGYEQYF
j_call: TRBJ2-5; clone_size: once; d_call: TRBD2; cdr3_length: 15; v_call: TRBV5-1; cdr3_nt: TGCGCCAGCAGCTTGCAGGGACTACCGACAGAGACCCAGTACTTC; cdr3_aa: CASSLQGLPTETQYF
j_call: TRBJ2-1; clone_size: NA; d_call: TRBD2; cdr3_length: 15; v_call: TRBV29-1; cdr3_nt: TGCAGCGTTGGATCCCGTCTAGCGGGAGAGGGTGAGCAGTTCTTC; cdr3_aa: CSVGSRLAGEGEQFF
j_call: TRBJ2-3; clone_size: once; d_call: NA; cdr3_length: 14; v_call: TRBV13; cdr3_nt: TGTGCCAGCAGCTACCGGGACAGCACAGATACGCAGTATTTT; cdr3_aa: CASSYRDSTDTQYF
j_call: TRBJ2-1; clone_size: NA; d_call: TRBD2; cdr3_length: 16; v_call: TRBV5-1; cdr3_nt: TGCGCCAGCAGCTACCTAGCGGGAGCGGTGGGAAATGAGCAGTTCTTC; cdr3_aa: CASSYLAGAVGNEQFF
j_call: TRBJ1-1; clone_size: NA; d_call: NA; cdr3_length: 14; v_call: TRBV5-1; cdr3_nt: TGCGCCAGCAGCCGATCTGGACCGCCCGGTGAAGCTTTCTTT; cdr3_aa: CASSRSGPPGEAFF
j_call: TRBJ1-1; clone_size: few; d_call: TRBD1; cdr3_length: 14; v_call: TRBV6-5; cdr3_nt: TGTGCCAGCAGTTGGGACAGGGAGAACACTGAAGCTTTCTTT; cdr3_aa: CASSWDRENTEAFF
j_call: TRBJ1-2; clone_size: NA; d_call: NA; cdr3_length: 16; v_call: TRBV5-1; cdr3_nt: TGCGCCAGCAGCTCACGTACCACAGGGAATTCTTATGGCTACACCTTC; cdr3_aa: CASSSRTTGNSYGYTF